Following are 20 T cell receptor beta chains from one sample sequenced in a study of T cell repertoires in cytomegalovirus infection. In TCRdb, the reads were re-called with MiXCR into one record per CDR3 protein. The repertoire consists of about 140,000 distinct CDR3 sequences, with about 6.5% occurring once and the leading ten covering about 20%. The sequenced sample consisted of PBMCs. These receptors all stem from a human donor in good health (CMV status not recorded). Some clones in this sample may be carry-over from other donors' samples.

This clonotype was detected a few times. The chain uses TRBV20-1 and TRBJ2-7; D perhaps matches TRBD1 (6 bases). The V gene's germline CDR1 is DFQATT and CDR2 SNEGSKA (reference sequence). The CDR3 has 16 residues. V was pared by 5 bases and J by 0 bases, with 20 bases between. In nucleotides, the CDR3 is TGCAGTGCTGGGGGCGCTCCTACTTCTAGCTCCTACGAGCAGTACTTC. It is translated as CSAGGAPTSSSYEQYF.

This clonotype has only a few counts. The chain combines TRBV20-1 with TRBJ2-7; either TRBD1 or TRBD2 may fit D (5 bases each). V lost 0 bases to trimming and J lost 1 base, with 16 bases between them. CDR3 size: 16 residues. In germline, CDR1 is DFQATT, CDR2 SNEGSKA (reference sequence). The CDR3 DNA reads TGCAGTGCTAGAGATCTGAGGCTAGGGACGTCCTACGAGCAGTACTTC. Encoded protein: CSARDLRLGTSYEQYF.

The chain links TRBV6-6 to TRBJ2-5; D is unresolved. Between the trimmed V and J ends, which lost 7 bases and 5 bases, there was a span of 14 bases. The V gene's germline CDR1 is MNHNY and CDR2 SVGAGI (reference sequence). CDR3 size: 13 residues. CDR3: CASKVSFPETQYF. CDR3 in DNA: TGTGCCAGCAAGGTTAGCTTTCCGGAGACCCAGTACTTC.

This clonotype was recorded at least ten times. The chain has TRBV7-2 and TRBJ1-5; 9 bases agree with TRBD1. CDR1 and CDR2 from the germline V gene are SGHTA and FQGNSA. This CDR3 has 15 residues. V lost 5 bases, J lost 4 bases, and 6 bases stayed unmatched. CDR3 sequence reads: CASSVLGQGNQPQHF. CDR3 nucleotide sequence: TGTGCCAGCAGCGTACTGGGACAGGGTAATCAGCCCCAGCATTTT.

Of note for this clonotype: This could be a read error, since a much larger clone is one nucleotide away. The chain combines TRBV5-1 with TRBJ1-3; maybe TRBD1 (5 bases). This CDR3 spans 15 amino acids. Germline-derived CDR1 and CDR2 are SGHRS and YFSETQ. The CDR3 DNA is TGCGCCAGCAGCCCGAGGACAACCTCTGGAAGCACCATATATTTT. It yields the protein CASSPRTTSGSTIYF.

This clonotype was seen many times. V and J are TRBV10-3 and TRBJ1-5, with TRBD1 matching 9 bases. CDR3 length equals 14 residues. Germline V lookup: CDR1 ENHRY, CDR2 SYGVKD. The V and J ends lost 10 bases and 7 bases, in that order; junction bases with no gene match: 11. The CDR3: CATGPGQGLQPQHF. CDR3 DNA sequence: TGTGCCACCGGGCCGGGACAGGGCCTACAGCCCCAGCATTTT.

This clonotype showed up many times. In DNA, the CDR3 is TGTGCCAGCTCAGCTTCGGGGGCGAATAATGAAAAACTGTTTTTT. This sequence encodes CASSASGANNEKLFF. The chain employs TRBV6-6 and TRBJ1-4, with D perhaps matching TRBD1 (6 bases). The CDR3 consists of 15 residues. The V end was cut by 8 bases, the J end by 4 bases, with 17 bases between. From germline, CDR1 is MNHNY and CDR2 SVGAGI (reference sequence).

This clonotype occurred many times. This sequence joins TRBV6-2 or TRBV6-3 and TRBJ2-7, with D hard to call. The V gene lost 5 bases and the J gene lost 5 bases, with 16 bases spanning the gap. The CDR3 has 14 amino acids. Germline loops: CDR1 MNHEY, CDR2 SVGEGT. The CDR3 here is CASSRPGWNDEQYF. The CDR3 region has the DNA TGTGCCAGCAGTCGCCCCGGCTGGAACGACGAGCAGTACTTC.

Ten or more counts support this clonotype. The chain uses TRBV7-2 and TRBJ2-1; possible D gene TRBD1, 5 bases. The CDR3 contains 15 residues. The germline CDR1 and CDR2 sequences are SGHTA and FQGNSA. Trimming removed 6 bases from V and 2 bases from J, with 14 bases in between. The CDR3 region is CASRDMLGAYNEQFF. DNA of the CDR3: TGTGCCAGCAGAGACATGTTAGGGGCCTACAATGAGCAGTTCTTC.

This clonotype has at least ten counts. This chain joins TRBV6-2 or TRBV6-3 and TRBJ2-3; D is unclear. Deletions cut 5 bases from V and 6 bases from J, with 9 bases between. Germline V gives CDR1 MNHEY, CDR2 SVGEGT. CDR3 length: 12 residues. The CDR3 sequence is CASSQTMDTQYF. For the CDR3, the DNA is TGTGCCAGCAGTCAAACCATGGATACGCAGTATTTT.

This clonotype came up many times. This rearrangement joins TRBV6-5 to TRBJ2-1; D is possibly TRBD2 (6 bases). The length of the CDR3 is 16 residues. V was cut by 0 bases and J by 2 bases, with 11 bases left in between. Germline-derived CDR1 and CDR2 are MNHEY and SVGAGI. The CDR3 sequence: CASSYSAGSTYNEQFF. As DNA, the CDR3 is TGTGCCAGCAGTTACTCCGCGGGGAGCACCTACAATGAGCAGTTCTTC.

This clonotype occurred a few times. The chain joins TRBV20-1 to TRBJ2-7, with TRBD2 identical over 9 bases. CDR1 and CDR2 from the germline V gene are DFQATT and SNEGSKA (reference sequence). V was pared by 2 bases and J by 3 bases, with 5 bases of the junction left unmatched. CDR3 length equals 14 residues. In DNA form, the CDR3 reads TGCAGTGCTAGACCTAGCGGGACGAACTACGAGCAGTACTTC. The encoded protein is CSARPSGTNYEQYF.

This clonotype occurred many times. V is TRBV7-6 and J is TRBJ2-1, with D tentatively TRBD1 (6 bases). CDR3 length equals 17 residues. V gave up 4 bases and J gave up 0 bases, with 16 bases separating them. Looked up from germline, CDR1 is SGHVS and CDR2 is FNYEAQ. CDR3 coding DNA: TGTGCCAGCAGCTCCCCTCGGGACACCTCCTCCTACAATGAGCAGTTCTTC. Protein: CASSSPRDTSSYNEQFF.

Regarding this clonotype: Since a much larger clone is just one base distant, this may be a read error. In nucleotides, the CDR3 is TGTGCCAGCAGCTTAGATACCGGTTCCGGGGGTACGCAGTATTTT. It translates to CASSLDTGSGGTQYF. V is TRBV7-8 and J is TRBJ2-3, with D possibly matching TRBD2 (6 bases). The CDR3 sequence is 15 residues long. V was cut by 1 base and J by 8 bases, with 16 bases left in between. Germline V gene lookup returns CDR1 SGHVS and CDR2 FQNEAQ.

This clonotype was found many times. The chain couples TRBV11-2 to TRBJ2-7, with 11 nucleotides matching TRBD2. V lost 4 bases to trimming and J lost 2 bases; unmatched junction nucleotides: 13. This CDR3 is 18 amino acids long. Germline CDR1 is SGHAT and CDR2 is FQNNGV. The CDR3 region is CASSSLAGGRRPPYEQYF. CDR3 bases: TGTGCCAGCAGCTCCTTAGCGGGGGGGCGGAGGCCCCCCTACGAGCAGTACTTC.

This clonotype was counted at least ten times. The genes are TRBV7-2 and TRBJ2-5, with TRBD2 as a possible D gene (5 bases). Trimming took 1 base from V and 5 from J, leaving 11 bases between them. Germline CDR1 SGHTA, CDR2 FQGNSA. The CDR3 runs 14 residues. CDR3 DNA: TGTGCCAGCAGCTTAGTCGGGAAGAGCGAGACCCAGTACTTC. Its protein is CASSLVGKSETQYF.

This clonotype came up many times. The chain employs TRBV7-3 and TRBJ2-1; 9 bases map to TRBD1. Germline CDR1 is SGHTA and CDR2 is FQGTGA. J lost 10 bases, V lost 5 bases, and 9 bases had no gene match. The CDR3 loop spans 14 amino acids. CDR3 region: CASSPGQGPREQFF. DNA of the CDR3: TGTGCCAGCAGCCCAGGACAGGGGCCAAGAGAGCAGTTCTTC.

This clonotype was found many times. V usage is TRBV7-3 and J usage is TRBJ2-1, with D perhaps TRBD1 (5 bases). V lost 0 bases and J 6 bases, leaving 18 bases between the germline ends. The germline V gene encodes CDR1 SGHTA and CDR2 FQGTGA. The CDR3 length is 17 residues. CDR3 sequence (DNA): TGTGCCAGCAGCTTAACGTTGGGAATAGGGGCGGTCAATGAGCAGTTCTTC. Its translation is CASSLTLGIGAVNEQFF. The variable domain in full, with the rest retrieved from reference TRBV7-3 and TRBJ2-1, is GAGVSQTPSNKVTEKGKYVELRCDPISGHTALYWYRQSLGQGPEFLIYFQGTGAADDSGLPNDRFFAVRPEGSVSTLKIQRTERGDSAVYLCASSLTLGIGAVNEQFFGPGTRLTVL.

Many counts were recorded for this clonotype. The V call is TRBV7-9, the J call TRBJ1-2; 8 nucleotides match TRBD1. The ends lost 3 bases at V and 4 bases at J; junction bases unmatched: 19. This CDR3 region has 19 residues. Germline CDR1 SEHNR, CDR2 FQNEAQ (reference sequence). CDR3 region: CASSFWPNRGKVSSYGYTF. DNA for the CDR3: TGTGCCAGCAGCTTCTGGCCTAACAGGGGGAAGGTATCTAGCTATGGCTACACCTTC.

This clonotype was observed many times. The genes are TRBV2 and TRBJ2-1; the match to TRBD2 covers 8 bases. After removal of 5 bases from V and 15 bases from J, the junction contained 12 bases not matched to a gene. CDR1 and CDR2 from the germline V gene are SNHLY and FYNNEI. This CDR3 comprises 13 residues. The CDR3 region has the DNA TGTGCCAGCAGTTCGCCCTCCGGGACTAGGTTGTTCTTC. It codes for CASSSPSGTRLFF.